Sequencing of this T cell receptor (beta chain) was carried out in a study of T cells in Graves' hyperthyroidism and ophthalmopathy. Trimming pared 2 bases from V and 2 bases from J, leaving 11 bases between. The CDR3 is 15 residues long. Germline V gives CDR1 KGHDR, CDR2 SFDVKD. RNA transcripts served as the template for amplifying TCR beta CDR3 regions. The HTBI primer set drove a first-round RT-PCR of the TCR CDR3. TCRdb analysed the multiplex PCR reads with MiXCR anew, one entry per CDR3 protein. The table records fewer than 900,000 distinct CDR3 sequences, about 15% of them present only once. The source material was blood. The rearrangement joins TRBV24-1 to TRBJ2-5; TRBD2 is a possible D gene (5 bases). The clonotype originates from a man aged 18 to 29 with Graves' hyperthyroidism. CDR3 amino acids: CATSDSRRRQETQYF. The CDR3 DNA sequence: TGTGCCACCAGTGATTCCCGACGGAGGCAAGAGACCCAGTACTTC.